The next 22 T cell receptor beta chains were all read from a single sample in a study of metastatic and nonmetastatic thyroid tumors. The entire patient cohort was treatment-naive prior to thyroid surgery. Using MiXCR, TCRdb reanalyzed the PCR reads. The sample includes 17,000 or so clones, under 35% seen only once; the top ten take roughly 13%. The sample consisted of adjacent normal tissue. The receptors stem from a female donor with papillary thyroid cancer or a benign thyroid nodule (not recorded which). Some clones in this sample may be carry-over from other donors' samples.

As for this clone: The junction departs from germline at one end; a sequencing error may be responsible. The V and J genes are TRBV6-1 and TRBJ2-7, with D hard to call. CDR1 and CDR2 (germline): MNHNS, SASEGT. The CDR3 length is 11 residues. The CDR3 coding sequence is TGTGCCAGCAGTGGCCCCTACGGGCAGTACTTC. Protein product: CASSGPYGQYF.

Only a few counts were recorded for this clone. This chain connects TRBV27 to TRBJ1-2, with D uncertain. CDR3 length equals 13 residues. V was pared by 3 bases and J by 2 bases, with 7 bases between. Germline CDR1 reads MNHEY; CDR2 reads SMNVEV (reference sequence). The CDR3 here is CASSFGENYGYTF. The CDR3 DNA reads as TGTGCCAGCAGTTTTGGAGAGAACTATGGCTACACCTTC.

The table lists this clone with a few counts. The chain carries TRBV27 and TRBJ2-3; 7 bases align to TRBD2. The CDR3 extends over 15 amino acids. Germline CDR1 reads MNHEY; CDR2 reads SMNVEV (reference sequence). V shed 2 bases and J 1 base; nucleotides not matched to a gene: 3. This CDR3 reads CASSLGGRGTDTQYF. As DNA, the CDR3 is TGTGCCAGCAGTTTAGGAGGGAGGGGCACAGATACGCAGTATTTT.

This clone counts as medium-sized. This chain joins TRBV7-2 and TRBJ2-3, with 9 bases that match TRBD2. With V trimmed by 4 bases and J by 2 bases, 1 base remained unmatched. Germline V CDR1 and CDR2: SGHTA, FQGNSA. The CDR3 is made up of 14 amino acids. The CDR3 region has the DNA TGTGCCAGCAGCTCTAGCGGGGCCACAGATACGCAGTATTTT. It specifies CASSSSGATDTQYF.

In regard to this clone: Given the absence of the conserved phenylalanine or tryptophan at the CDR3 end, a read error is likely. CDR3 sequence reads: CASSQSPEAFL. CDR3 coding DNA: TGTGCCAGCAGCCAAAGTCCCGAAGCTTTCCTT. The chain employs TRBV7-9 and TRBJ1-1; no reliable D call. V gave up 5 bases and J gave up 8 bases, with 9 bases separating them. The CDR3 is 11 amino acids. Germline CDR1 SEHNR, CDR2 FQNEAQ (reference sequence).

The genes are TRBV10-3 and TRBJ1-2, with a tentative D call TRBD1 (5 bases). The CDR3 contains 14 residues. Germline CDR1 and CDR2: ENHRY and SYGVKD. Trimming removed 2 bases from V and 7 bases from J, with 14 bases in between. The CDR3 protein is CAISEPPGTSGYTF. As DNA, the CDR3 is TGTGCCATCAGTGAGCCCCCCGGGACTAGTGGCTACACCTTC.

This clone has at least ten counts. This sample includes further DNA sequences coding for the same CDR3. The V gene is TRBV6-1, the J gene TRBJ2-1; TRBD2 aligns across 11 bases. From germline, CDR1 is MNHNS and CDR2 SASEGT. After removal of 6 bases from V and 8 bases from J, the junction contained 9 bases not matched to a gene. This CDR3 spans 15 amino acids. CDR3 sequence: CASRVTSGSGHEQFF. As DNA, the CDR3 is TGTGCCAGCAGGGTAACTAGCGGGAGTGGCCATGAGCAGTTCTTC.

This chain connects TRBV2 to TRBJ1-4; perhaps TRBD1 as D (5 bases). Germline V gene data show CDR1 as SNHLY and CDR2 as FYNNEI. V was cut by 6 bases and J by 5 bases, with 13 bases left in between. The CDR3 extends over 14 amino acids. CDR3 residues: CASSGGRANEKLFF. As DNA, the CDR3 is TGTGCCAGCAGCGGGGGACGGGCGAATGAAAAACTGTTTTTT.

This clone was detected a few times. The chain recombines TRBV12-3 or TRBV12-4 with TRBJ1-5, with D tentatively TRBD1 (6 bases). The CDR3 runs 15 residues. V lost 3 bases and J 0 bases, leaving 9 bases between the germline ends. The chain's CDR3 is CASSFSGDSNQPQHF. As DNA, the CDR3 is TGTGCCAGCAGTTTCTCAGGGGATAGCAATCAGCCCCAGCATTTT.

This clone was found a few times. The chain combines TRBV12-3 or TRBV12-4 with TRBJ1-5; the D is unclear. This CDR3 has 11 amino acids. V shed 6 bases and J shed 4 bases, with 4 bases lying between them. CDR3 in DNA: TGTGCCAGCAGCAGGAATCAGCCCCAGCATTTT. Translation gives CASSRNQPQHF.

This clone was observed a few times. This sequence joins TRBV28 and TRBJ2-1; D gene unclear. Deletions cut 4 bases from V and 5 bases from J, with 0 bases between. The germline CDR1 and CDR2 sequences are MDHEN and SYDVKM. The CDR3 length is 10 residues. CDR3 in DNA: TGTGCCAGCAGTTACAATGAGCAGTTCTTC. Amino acids: CASSYNEQFF.

The chain is built from TRBV11-2 and TRBJ2-5; a weak D match, TRBD2 (6 bases). V lost 4 bases, J lost 1 base, and 13 bases lay in between. The germline V gene encodes CDR1 SGHAT and CDR2 FQNNGV. The CDR3 spans 15 residues. CDR3 protein: CASSSGVATQETQYF. The CDR3 bases are TGTGCCAGCAGCTCGGGAGTAGCGACCCAAGAGACCCAGTACTTC.

Ten or more counts support this clone. The chain has TRBV9 and TRBJ1-1; D possibly corresponds to TRBD1 (6 bases). Germline-derived CDR1 and CDR2 are SGDLS and YYNGEE. The CDR3 spans 15 residues. V was pared by 2 bases and J by 5 bases, with 16 bases between. The CDR3 sequence is CASSVEGGRDTEAFF. CDR3 in DNA: TGTGCCAGCAGCGTCGAGGGGGGCCGGGATACTGAAGCTTTCTTT.

The V call is TRBV5-1, the J call TRBJ2-7; 7 bases map to TRBD1. This CDR3 contains 12 residues. Germline lookup yields CDR1 SGHRS and CDR2 YFSETQ. V shed 4 bases, J shed 4 bases, and the junction held 2 bases outside the gene matches. The CDR3 reads CASSEGAYEQYF. CDR3 DNA sequence: TGCGCCAGCAGCGAGGGGGCGTACGAGCAGTACTTC.

The V call is TRBV7-8, the J call TRBJ2-5, with 7 bases that match TRBD1. Germline V gene sequence: CDR1 SGHVS, CDR2 FQNEAQ. This CDR3 spans 16 amino acids. Trimming took 5 bases from V and 1 from J; bases not matched to a gene: 10. CDR3 nucleotides: TGTGCCAGCAGCGTTAACAGGGGTGGTGGCCAAGAGACCCAGTACTTC. As protein: CASSVNRGGGQETQYF.

The CDR3 reads CASSPLLAGGMTGELFF. The DNA of the CDR3 is TGCGCCAGCAGCCCCCTACTGGCCGGGGGTATGACCGGGGAGCTGTTTTTT. This chain joins TRBV5-1 and TRBJ2-2; tentative D call: TRBD2 (6 bases). The CDR3 covers 17 residues. Between the trimmed V and J ends, which lost 4 bases and 5 bases, there was a span of 21 bases. Germline V lookup: CDR1 SGHRS, CDR2 YFSETQ.

This clone was found a few times. The J gene is TRBJ1-1, the V gene TRBV6-1; D not certain. CDR1 and CDR2 from the germline V gene are MNHNS and SASEGT. Trimming stripped 8 bases from V and 0 bases from J, with 10 bases between. This CDR3 has 13 amino acids. DNA of the CDR3: TGTGCCAGCCGGCGGGTTATGAACACTGAAGCTTTCTTT. The encoded protein is CASRRVMNTEAFF.

The chain uses TRBV7-2 and TRBJ2-3; TRBD1 is a possible D gene (7 bases). The V end was cut by 5 bases, the J end by 6 bases, with 9 bases between. CDR3 size: 12 residues. In germline, CDR1 is SGHTA, CDR2 FQGNSA. In DNA, the CDR3 is TGTGCCAGCAGCCCAGGGGGGGATACGCAGTATTTT. The encoded protein is CASSPGGDTQYF. The variable domain in full, completed from reference TRBV7-2 and TRBJ2-3, reads GAGVSQSPSNKVTEKGKDVELRCDPISGHTALYWYRQSLGQGLEFLIYFQGNSAPDKSGLPSDRFSAERTGGSVSTLTIQRTQQEDSAVYLCASSPGGDTQYFGPGTRLTVL.

This chain joins TRBV9 and TRBJ2-3; 9 bases agree with TRBD1. The CDR3 length is 18 residues. Looked up from germline, CDR1 is SGDLS and CDR2 is YYNGEE. Trimming removed 0 bases from V and 3 bases from J; junction bases left unmatched: 11. CDR3 nucleotide sequence: TGTGCCAGCAGCGTAGGACCCTCTTACAGGGGGCAGACAGATACGCAGTATTTT. It is translated as CASSVGPSYRGQTDTQYF.

The chain joins TRBV20-1 to TRBJ1-2; no firm D call. This CDR3 comprises 13 residues. Trimming removed 5 bases from V and 4 bases from J, with 14 bases in between. Germline V gene sequence: CDR1 DFQATT, CDR2 SNEGSKA (reference sequence). The CDR3 reads CSALGDGRYGYTF. The CDR3 DNA is TGCAGTGCTTTGGGAGACGGACGCTATGGCTACACCTTC.

The table lists this clone with a few counts. The chain recombines TRBV20-1 with TRBJ2-5, with 12 positions matching TRBD2. V shed 5 bases, J shed 5 bases, and the junction held 6 bases outside the gene matches. CDR1 is DFQATT, CDR2 SNEGSKA, per germline (reference sequence). The CDR3 length is 14 residues. Written as DNA, the CDR3 is TGCAGTGCTCGACGACTAGCGGGAGCTGAGACCCAGTACTTC. It translates to CSARRLAGAETQYF.

Within the sample, this clone is medium-sized. This specimen includes other DNA sequences encoding the same CDR3. The chain joins TRBV20-1 to TRBJ2-5; a weak D match, TRBD1 (5 bases). The CDR3 is 13 residues long. CDR1 is DFQATT and CDR2 is SNEGSKA in the germline V gene (reference sequence). Trimming cost V 7 bases and J 4 bases, with 16 bases left between them. CDR3 nucleotide sequence: TGCAGTGGCTCCCAACAGGTTGGAGAGACCCAGTACTTC. Translation gives CSGSQQVGETQYF.